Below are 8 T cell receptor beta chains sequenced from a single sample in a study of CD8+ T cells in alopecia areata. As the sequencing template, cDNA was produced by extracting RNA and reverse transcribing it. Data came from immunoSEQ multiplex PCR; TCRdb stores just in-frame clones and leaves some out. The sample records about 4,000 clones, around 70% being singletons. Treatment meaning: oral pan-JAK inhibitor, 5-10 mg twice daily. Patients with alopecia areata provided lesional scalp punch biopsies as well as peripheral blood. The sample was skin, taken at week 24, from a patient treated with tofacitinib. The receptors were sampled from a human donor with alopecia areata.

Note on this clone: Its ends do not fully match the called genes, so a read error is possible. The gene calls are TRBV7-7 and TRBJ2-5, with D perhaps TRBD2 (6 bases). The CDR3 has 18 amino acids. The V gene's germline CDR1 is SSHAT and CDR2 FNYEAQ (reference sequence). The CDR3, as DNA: TGTGCTAGCAGCTTAGGGGTGTTGCGGGGCGAGGCACAAGAGGCCCAGTACTTC. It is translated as CASSLGVLRGEAQEAQYF.

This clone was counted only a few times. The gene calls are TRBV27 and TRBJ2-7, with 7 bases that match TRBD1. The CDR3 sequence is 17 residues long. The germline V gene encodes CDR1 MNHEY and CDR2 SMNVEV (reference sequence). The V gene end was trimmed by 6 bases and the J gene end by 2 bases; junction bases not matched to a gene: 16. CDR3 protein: CASSPNGLGQLTYEQYF. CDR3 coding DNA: TGTGCCAGCAGCCCAAACGGACTGGGACAGCTAACCTACGAGCAGTACTTC.

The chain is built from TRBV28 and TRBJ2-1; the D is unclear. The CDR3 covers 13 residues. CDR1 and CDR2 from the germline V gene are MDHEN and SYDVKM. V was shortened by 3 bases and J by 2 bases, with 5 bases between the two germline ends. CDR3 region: CASSFRAYNEQFF. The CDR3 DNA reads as TGTGCCAGCAGTTTTCGAGCCTACAATGAGCAGTTCTTC.

CDR3 in DNA: TGTGCCAGCAGCTCCCCCTTTGGGACTGCCAAAAACATTCAGTACTTC. Protein sequence: CASSSPFGTAKNIQYF. The chain is built from TRBV7-2 and TRBJ2-4; TRBD2 is a possible D gene (6 bases). V lost 4 bases to trimming and J lost 1 base, with 14 bases between them. Germline CDR1 is SGHTA and CDR2 is FQGNSA. This CDR3 contains 16 residues.

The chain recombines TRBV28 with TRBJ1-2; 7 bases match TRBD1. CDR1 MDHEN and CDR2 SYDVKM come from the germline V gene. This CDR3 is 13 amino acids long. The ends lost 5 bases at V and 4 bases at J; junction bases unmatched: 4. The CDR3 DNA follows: TGTGCCAGCAGTCACCGGGACAGCTATGGCTACACCTTC. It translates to CASSHRDSYGYTF.

Written as DNA, the CDR3 is TGTGCCAGCAGTTTATGGACAGGGGGCAACATTCAGTACTTC. Translation: CASSLWTGGNIQYF. V and J are TRBV28 and TRBJ2-4, with TRBD1 matching over 10 bases. Germline values: CDR1 MDHEN, CDR2 SYDVKM. This CDR3 is 14 amino acids long. Unmatched junction bases numbered 0, after V lost 0 bases and J lost 7 bases.

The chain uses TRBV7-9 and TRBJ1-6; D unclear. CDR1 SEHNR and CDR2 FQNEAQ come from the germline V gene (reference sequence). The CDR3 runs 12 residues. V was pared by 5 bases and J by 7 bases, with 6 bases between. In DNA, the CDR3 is TGTGCCAGCAGCCAAGGGAATTCACCCCTCCACTTT. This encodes CASSQGNSPLHF. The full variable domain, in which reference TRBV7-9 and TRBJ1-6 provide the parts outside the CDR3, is DTGVSQNPRHKITKRGQNVTFRCDPISEHNRLYWYRQTLGQGPEFLTYFQNEAQLEKSRLLSDRFSAERPKGSFSTLEIQRTEQGDSAMYLCASSQGNSPLHFGNGTRLTVT.

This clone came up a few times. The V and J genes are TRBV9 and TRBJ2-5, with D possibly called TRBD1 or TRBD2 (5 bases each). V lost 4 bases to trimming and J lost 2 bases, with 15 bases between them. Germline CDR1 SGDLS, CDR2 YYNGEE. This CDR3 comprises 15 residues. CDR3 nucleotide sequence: TGTGCCAGCAGCCCAGGGACGGTGACTCAAGAGACCCAGTACTTC. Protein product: CASSPGTVTQETQYF.